This T cell receptor beta chain was recorded in a study of blood T cell repertoires in COVID-19. Profiled with immunoSEQ multiplex PCR; TCRdb holds only in-frame clones, not every one. This sample has more than 95,000 clones, with about 90% found just once. This clone was seen only once. The germline V and J ends were trimmed by 0 bases and 6 bases, with 20 bases remaining between them. Germline V gene sequence: CDR1 LNHNV, CDR2 YYDKDF (reference sequence). The CDR3 consists of 17 residues. The specimen sequenced was peripheral blood. This chain joins TRBV15 and TRBJ1-1; D possibly corresponds to TRBD1 (5 bases). The sequence came from a human donor in a cohort sampled during active COVID-19. CDR3 sequence: CATSRDPPIRQLAEAFF. In DNA, the CDR3 is TGTGCCACCAGCAGAGATCCCCCCATTAGACAGTTAGCTGAAGCTTTCTTT.